This TCR beta chain appears in the sequencing data of a study of CD8 T cells in ankylosing spondylitis. To note about this clonotype: Antigen unknown.

TCRdb analysed the 5' RACE reads with MiXCR anew, one entry per CDR3 protein. The top ten hold 0.5% to 0.65% of the sample, which has approximately 250,000 distinct CDR3 sequences, under 30% seen once. Trimming cost V 3 bases and J 0 bases, with 18 bases left between them. In germline, CDR1 is DFQATT, CDR2 SNEGSKA (reference sequence). This CDR3 region has 17 residues. Findings and limits, study-wide: Disease-associated clones were reportedly significantly overrepresented in matched ankylosing spondylitis synovial fluid.

Sequencing was carried out using blood, either unsorted or a sorted T cell fraction (not recorded which). The TCR sequence derives from a male donor with ankylosing spondylitis or in good health (not recorded which). This sequence joins TRBV20-1 and TRBJ1-3; the D is unclear. The CDR3 protein is CSASSPGGRYSGNTIYF. The CDR3 DNA follows: TGCAGTGCTAGCTCACCGGGCGGCAGATACTCTGGAAACACCATATATTTT.